Here is one T cell receptor (beta chain) with its context. Deletions cut 7 bases from V and 5 bases from J, with 15 bases between. The CDR3 extends over 14 amino acids. Germline V gene data show CDR1 as LNHDA and CDR2 as SQIVND (reference sequence). The sample is drawn from a study of shared clonotypes between healthy human individuals. Ten immunoSEQ deep assay plates served to sequence unsorted PBMC DNA. TCRdb keeps only in-frame clones here, not all; method: immunoSEQ multiplex PCR. The repertoire consists of about half a million clones, with roughly 80% occurring once and the leading ten covering more than 9.5%.

The chain links TRBV19 to TRBJ2-1; tentatively, D is TRBD1 or TRBD2 (5 bases each). Sequenced material: PBMCs. This receptor was taken from a woman aged 40 to 49 in good health. Some clones in this sample may be carry-over from other donors' samples. In DNA form, the CDR3 reads TGTGCCAGTACCATCGGGGCAGGTGACAATGAGCAGTTCTTC. Protein product: CASTIGAGDNEQFF.